This T cell receptor beta chain was sequenced during a study of post-analysis software for immune sequencing data. Unique molecular identifiers were present in the TCR beta cDNA libraries. TCRdb passed the PCR reads through MiXCR, listing each CDR3 protein once. Among about half a million distinct CDR3 sequences listed, nearly 45% were seen once. This clonotype was recorded a few times. Sequencing was carried out using blood. This clonotype was obtained from a girl between 5 and 17 years old with multiple sclerosis.

As DNA, the CDR3 is TGCGCCAGCAGCTTGTACGGGACTAGCGGGAGCGTCGAGCAGTACTTC. It codes for CASSLYGTSGSVEQYF. The rearrangement joins TRBV5-1 to TRBJ2-7, with 14 positions matching TRBD2. The CDR3 extends over 16 amino acids. The germline V gene encodes CDR1 SGHRS and CDR2 YFSETQ. The ends lost 1 base at V and 6 bases at J; junction bases unmatched: 6.